The clone carrying this T cell receptor (beta chain) has ten or more counts. What was amplified from RNA transcripts were TCR beta CDR3 regions. HTBI primers were employed in a first-round RT-PCR of the TCR CDR3. In TCRdb, the multiplex PCR reads were re-called with MiXCR into one record per CDR3 protein. The table includes some 510,000 distinct CDR3 sequences, 20% detected once. The data are from a study of T cells in Graves' hyperthyroidism and ophthalmopathy. Trimming removed 0 bases at V and 1 base at J, with 7 bases between. Germline lookup yields CDR1 SGDLS and CDR2 YYNGEE. This CDR3 region has 14 residues.

The V and J genes are TRBV9 and TRBJ1-1, with no clear D. The TCR originated in a man between 18 and 29 years old with Graves' hyperthyroidism. The sequencing sample was made of blood. For the CDR3, the DNA is TGTGCCAGCAGCGTAGGCCCAGGGAACACTGAAGCTTTCTTT. Its protein product is CASSVGPGNTEAFF.